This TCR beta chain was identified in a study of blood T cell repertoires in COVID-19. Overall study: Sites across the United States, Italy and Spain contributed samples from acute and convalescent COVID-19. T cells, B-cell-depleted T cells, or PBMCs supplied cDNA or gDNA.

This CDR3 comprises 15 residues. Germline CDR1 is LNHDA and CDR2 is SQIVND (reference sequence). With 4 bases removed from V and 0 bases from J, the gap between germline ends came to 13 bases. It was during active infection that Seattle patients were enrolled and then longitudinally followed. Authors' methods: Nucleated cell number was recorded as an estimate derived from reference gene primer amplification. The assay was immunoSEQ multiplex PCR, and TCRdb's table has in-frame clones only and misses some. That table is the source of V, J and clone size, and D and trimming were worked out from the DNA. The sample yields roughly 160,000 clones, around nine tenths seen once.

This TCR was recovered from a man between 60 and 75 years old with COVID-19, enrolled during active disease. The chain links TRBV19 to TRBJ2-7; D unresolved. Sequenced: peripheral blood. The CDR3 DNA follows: TGTGCCAGTAGTAAAAGCATTCCAAGCTCCTACGAGCAGTACTTC. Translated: CASSKSIPSSYEQYF.